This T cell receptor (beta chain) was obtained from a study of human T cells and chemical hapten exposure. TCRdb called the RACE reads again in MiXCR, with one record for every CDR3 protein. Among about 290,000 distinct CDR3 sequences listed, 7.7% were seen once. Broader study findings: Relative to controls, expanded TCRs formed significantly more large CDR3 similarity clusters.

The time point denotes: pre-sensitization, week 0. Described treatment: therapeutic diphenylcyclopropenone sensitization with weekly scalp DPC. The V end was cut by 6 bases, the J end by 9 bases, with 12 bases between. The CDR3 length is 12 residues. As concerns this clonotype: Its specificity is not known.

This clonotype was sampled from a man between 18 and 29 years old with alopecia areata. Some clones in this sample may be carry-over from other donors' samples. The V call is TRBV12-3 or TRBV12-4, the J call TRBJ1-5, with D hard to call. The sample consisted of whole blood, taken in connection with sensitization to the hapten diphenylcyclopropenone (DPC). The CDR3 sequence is CASSPETLPQHF. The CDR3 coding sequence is TGTGCCAGCAGCCCAGAAACTCTGCCCCAGCATTTT.